Each of the 3 T cell receptor beta chains below was sequenced from the same sample in a study of shared clonotypes between healthy human individuals. Assay used: immunoSEQ multiplex PCR; TCRdb lists only in-frame clones, some missing. The sample includes over 2 million clones, about 95% of them seen just once. Terminally differentiated effector memory CD45RA+ cells were excluded by CCR7 positive selection of CD45RO-negative cells. The sequencing input was naive CD8+ T cells sorted from blood. Source of these receptors: a man aged 18 to 30 in good health.

V usage is TRBV4-1 and J usage is TRBJ2-2; maybe TRBD2 (5 bases). The CDR3 runs to 13 residues. Germline values: CDR1 MGHRA, CDR2 YSYEKL. The V and J ends lost 4 bases and 3 bases respectively, with 6 bases between them. The DNA of the CDR3 is TGCGCCAGCAGCCGGGAGTACACCGGGGAGCTGTTTTTT. Amino acid sequence: CASSREYTGELFF.

Written as DNA, the CDR3 is TGCAGCGTTGCCCTGAGTAGCAGGGAAACAAACGAGCAGTACTTC. The encoded protein is CSVALSSRETNEQYF. V gene TRBV29-1 combines with J gene TRBJ2-7, with D possibly TRBD1 on 5 matching bases. Germline values: CDR1 SQVTM, CDR2 ANQGSEA. This CDR3 has 15 residues. Trimming pared 4 bases from V and 5 bases from J, leaving 21 bases between.

A remark on this clone: Within the sample, other DNA sequences also encode this same CDR3. This chain connects TRBV19 to TRBJ2-6; D gene uncertain. The CDR3 runs to 15 residues. V shed 0 bases and J shed 1 base, with 4 bases lying between them. Germline-derived CDR1 and CDR2 are LNHDA and SQIVND (reference sequence). The CDR3 region is CASSIESSGANVLTF. In DNA, the CDR3 is TGTGCCAGTAGTATAGAGTCATCTGGGGCCAACGTCCTGACTTTC.